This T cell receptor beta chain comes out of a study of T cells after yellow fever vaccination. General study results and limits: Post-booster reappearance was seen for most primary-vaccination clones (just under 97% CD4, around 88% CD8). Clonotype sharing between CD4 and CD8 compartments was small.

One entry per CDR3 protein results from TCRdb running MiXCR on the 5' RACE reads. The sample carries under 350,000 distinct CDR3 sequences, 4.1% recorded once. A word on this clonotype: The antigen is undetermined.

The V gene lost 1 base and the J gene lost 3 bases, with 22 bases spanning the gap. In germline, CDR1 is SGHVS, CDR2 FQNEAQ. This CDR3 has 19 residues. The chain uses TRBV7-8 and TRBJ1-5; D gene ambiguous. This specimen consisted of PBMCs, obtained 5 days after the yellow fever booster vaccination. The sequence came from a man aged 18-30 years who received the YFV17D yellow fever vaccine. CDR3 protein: CASSLERVLGSRNNQPQHF. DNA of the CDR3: TGTGCCAGCAGCTTAGAGAGGGTGTTGGGGAGTCGGAACAATCAGCCCCAGCATTTT.